These 2 T cell receptor beta chains were sequenced from one sample in a study of T cells after somatic rescue of genetic block. The data were produced by immunoSEQ multiplex PCR, yet TCRdb's version contains in-frame clones alone and is incomplete. Here the sample spans about 52,000 clones, 96% being singletons. The material sequenced was peripheral blood mononuclear cells (PBMCs). These receptors all stem from a child younger than two.

V gene TRBV19 combines with J gene TRBJ1-5; TRBD1 agrees at 9 bases. Trimming cost V 1 base and J 2 bases; bases outside gene matches: 0. The CDR3 is 15 residues long. The V gene's germline CDR1 is LNHDA and CDR2 SQIVND (reference sequence). The CDR3 DNA reads TGTGCCAGTAGTATAGGGACAGGGGGCAATCAGCCCCAGCATTTT. Amino acid sequence: CASSIGTGGNQPQHF. The complete variable domain, with remaining parts taken from reference TRBV19 and TRBJ1-5, reads DGGITQSPKYLFRKEGQNVTLSCEQNLNHDAMYWYRQDPGQGLRLIYYSQIVNDFQKGDIAEGYSVSREKKESFPLTVTSAQKNPTAFYLCASSIGTGGNQPQHFGDGTRLSIL.

The rearrangement links TRBV12-5 to TRBJ2-3, with 12 bases that match TRBD1. The CDR3 contains 17 residues. Germline V gives CDR1 LGHNT, CDR2 FRNRAP. With V trimmed by 0 bases and J by 2 bases, 3 bases remained unmatched. The CDR3 protein is CASGLVLGQGATDTQYF. The DNA of the CDR3 is TGTGCTAGTGGTTTGGTCTTGGGACAGGGGGCCACAGATACGCAGTATTTT.